These 12 T cell receptor beta chains share one sample of origin, sequenced in a study of T cell responses to AZD1222 COVID-19 vaccine. Profiling relied on immunoSEQ multiplex PCR, and the TCRdb table lists in-frame clones only, not all of them. The sample contains some 82,000 clones, more than 80% of which appear only once. The input for sequencing was peripheral blood, taken on day 0 of AZD1222 vaccination. The receptors derive from an adult in good health.

CDR3 DNA sequence: TGTGCCTGGAGTGTTAGTGTACAGAACACTGAAGCTTTCTTT. Protein: CAWSVSVQNTEAFF. The chain carries TRBV30 and TRBJ1-1; D not certain. CDR1 and CDR2 from the germline V gene are GTSNPN and SVGIG (reference sequence). Trimming took off 0 bases at V and 1 base at J, with 9 bases between the two ends. The CDR3 contains 14 residues.

This sequence joins TRBV19 and TRBJ1-5; TRBD1 agrees at 7 bases. Germline assignment: CDR1 LNHDA and CDR2 SQIVND (reference sequence). CDR3 length: 15 residues. J was trimmed by 1 base and V by 7 bases; bases with no gene match: 7. Here the CDR3 reads CASTETGLSNQPQHF. CDR3 DNA sequence: TGTGCCAGTACCGAGACAGGGCTAAGCAATCAGCCCCAGCATTTT. Full variable domain (missing parts from reference TRBV19 and TRBJ1-5): DGGITQSPKYLFRKEGQNVTLSCEQNLNHDAMYWYRQDPGQGLRLIYYSQIVNDFQKGDIAEGYSVSREKKESFPLTVTSAQKNPTAFYLCASTETGLSNQPQHFGDGTRLSIL.

V and J are TRBV2 and TRBJ2-3; D may be TRBD1 (5 bases). V was cut by 3 bases and J by 7 bases, with 14 bases left in between. The CDR3 extends over 14 amino acids. The germline V gene encodes CDR1 SNHLY and CDR2 FYNNEI. The CDR3 DNA follows: TGTGCCAGCAGTGACCCCCAGGGTCAGAATACGCAGTATTTT. This translates into CASSDPQGQNTQYF. Looking up the rest from reference TRBV2 and TRBJ2-3 gives the full variable domain: EPEVTQTPSHQVTQMGQEVILRCVPISNHLYFYWYRQILGQKVEFLVSFYNNEISEKSEIFDDQFSVERPDGSNFTLKIRSTKLEDSAMYFCASSDPQGQNTQYFGPGTRLTVL.

This rearrangement joins TRBV30 to TRBJ1-1; no definite D call. Germline V gene lookup returns CDR1 GTSNPN and CDR2 SVGIG (reference sequence). V was trimmed by 1 base and J by 7 bases, leaving 7 bases between them. The CDR3 sequence is 11 residues long. The chain's CDR3 is CAWSGGGEAFF. In nucleotides, the CDR3 is TGTGCCTGGAGTGGGGGAGGTGAAGCTTTCTTT.

Here the CDR3 reads CASSQGNTGELFF. The CDR3, as DNA: TGTGCCAGCAGCCAAGGGAACACCGGGGAGCTGTTTTTT. This chain joins TRBV3-1 (or the pseudogene TRBV3-2) and TRBJ2-2, with D unclear. Germline V CDR1 and CDR2: LGHDT, YNNKEL (reference sequence). The ends were cut back, 1 base at V and 1 base at J, with 1 base in the middle. The length of the CDR3 is 13 residues.

The J gene is TRBJ1-1, the V gene TRBV7-2; the D gene is possibly TRBD1 (5 bases). V lost 1 base and J lost 1, with 10 bases in between. CDR1 and CDR2 from the germline V gene are SGHTA and FQGNSA. The CDR3 has 15 residues. The CDR3 bases are TGTGCCAGCAGCTTAGTATCCACAGGGAACACTGAAGCTTTCTTT. Encoded protein: CASSLVSTGNTEAFF.

The CDR3 spells CASSFLTDTQYF. The CDR3 nucleotides are TGTGCCAGCAGCTTCCTCACAGATACGCAGTATTTT. V usage is TRBV11-2 and J usage is TRBJ2-3; D gene ambiguous. Per germline, CDR1 SGHAT and CDR2 FQNNGV. The V end was cut by 3 bases, the J end by 2 bases, with 3 bases between. The CDR3 runs 12 residues.

V and J are TRBV27 and TRBJ1-3; perhaps TRBD1 as D (6 bases). The CDR3 contains 17 residues. Germline V gene lookup returns CDR1 MNHEY and CDR2 SMNVEV (reference sequence). V lost 3 bases and J 4 bases, leaving 19 bases between the germline ends. The CDR3 DNA sequence: TGTGCCAGCAGTTTCTTGGGTATGGGGGGCAGCGGAAACACCATATATTTT. It encodes CASSFLGMGGSGNTIYF.

The V call is TRBV20-1, the J call TRBJ2-3; the D gene is possibly TRBD2 (5 bases). The germline CDR1 and CDR2 sequences are DFQATT and SNEGSKA (reference sequence). This CDR3 comprises 15 residues. The ends were cut back, 3 bases at V and 4 bases at J, with 17 bases in the middle. The CDR3 coding sequence is TGCAGTGCTAGTTGGTCCGGAGATAGCGCAGATACGCAGTATTTT. Protein product: CSASWSGDSADTQYF.

This chain connects TRBV11-3 to TRBJ2-5, with D perhaps matching TRBD2 (6 bases). The V gene's germline CDR1 is SGHNT and CDR2 YENEEA. V was pared by 5 bases and J by 5 bases, with 18 bases between. The CDR3 contains 15 residues. The CDR3 DNA reads as TGTGCCAGCAGCCTGGGACTCCCCTTAACGGAGACCCAGTACTTC. This encodes CASSLGLPLTETQYF.

The chain joins TRBV11-1 to TRBJ1-6; D is undetermined. This CDR3 region has 14 residues. Deletions cut 4 bases from V and 5 bases from J, with 9 bases between. CDR1 and CDR2 (germline): SGHAT, FQDESV (reference sequence). As DNA, the CDR3 is TGTGCCAGCAGCTCCGGACGGAATAATTCACCCCTCCACTTT. It is translated as CASSSGRNNSPLHF.

The rearrangement links TRBV6-5 to TRBJ1-4; D not certain. V lost 0 bases, J lost 3 bases, and 8 bases lay in between. The CDR3 sequence is 15 residues long. Germline assignment: CDR1 MNHEY and CDR2 SVGAGI. In nucleotides, the CDR3 is TGTGCCAGCAGTTACTCGACCAGATCTAATGAAAAACTGTTTTTT. It specifies CASSYSTRSNEKLFF.